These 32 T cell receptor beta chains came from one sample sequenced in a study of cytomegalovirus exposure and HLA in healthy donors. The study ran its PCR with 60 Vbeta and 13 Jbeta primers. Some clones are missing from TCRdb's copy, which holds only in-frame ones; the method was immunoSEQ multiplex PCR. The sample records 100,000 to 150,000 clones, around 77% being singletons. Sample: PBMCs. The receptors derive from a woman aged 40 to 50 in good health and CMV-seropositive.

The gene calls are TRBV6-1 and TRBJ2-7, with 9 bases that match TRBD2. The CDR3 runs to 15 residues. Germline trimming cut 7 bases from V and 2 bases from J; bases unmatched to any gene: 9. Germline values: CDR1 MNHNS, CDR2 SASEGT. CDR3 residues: CASINLAGRTYEQYF. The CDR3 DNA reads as TGTGCCAGCATCAATCTAGCGGGAAGAACCTACGAGCAGTACTTC.

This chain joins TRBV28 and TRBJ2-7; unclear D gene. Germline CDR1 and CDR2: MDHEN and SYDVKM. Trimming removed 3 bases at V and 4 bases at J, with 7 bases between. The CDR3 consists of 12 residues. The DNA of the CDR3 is TGTGCCAGCAGTTTTCGGTCTTACGAGCAGTACTTC. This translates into CASSFRSYEQYF.

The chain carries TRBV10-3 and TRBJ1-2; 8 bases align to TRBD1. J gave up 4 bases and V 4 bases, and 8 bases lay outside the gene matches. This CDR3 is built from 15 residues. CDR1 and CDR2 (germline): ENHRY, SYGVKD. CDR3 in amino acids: CAISAGQGGFYGYTF. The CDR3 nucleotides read TGTGCCATCAGTGCAGGACAGGGTGGATTCTATGGCTACACCTTC.

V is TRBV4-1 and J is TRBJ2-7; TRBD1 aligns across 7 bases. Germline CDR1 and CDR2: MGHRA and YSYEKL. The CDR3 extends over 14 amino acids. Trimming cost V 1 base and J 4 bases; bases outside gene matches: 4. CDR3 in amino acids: CASSQGTGDYEQYF. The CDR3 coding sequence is TGCGCCAGCAGCCAAGGGACAGGAGATTACGAGCAGTACTTC.

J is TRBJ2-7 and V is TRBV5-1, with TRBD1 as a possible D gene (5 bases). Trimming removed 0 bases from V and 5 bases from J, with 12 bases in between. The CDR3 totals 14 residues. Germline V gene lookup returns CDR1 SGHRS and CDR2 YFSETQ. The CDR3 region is CASSLVAGIHEQYF. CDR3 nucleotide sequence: TGCGCCAGCAGCTTGGTAGCAGGGATCCACGAGCAGTACTTC.

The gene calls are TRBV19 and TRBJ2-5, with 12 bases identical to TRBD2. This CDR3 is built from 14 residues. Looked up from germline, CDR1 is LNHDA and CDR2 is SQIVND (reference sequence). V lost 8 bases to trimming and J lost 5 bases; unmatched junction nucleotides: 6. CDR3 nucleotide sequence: TGTGCCAGTCGGCGGACTAGCGGGAAGGAGACCCAGTACTTC. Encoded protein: CASRRTSGKETQYF.

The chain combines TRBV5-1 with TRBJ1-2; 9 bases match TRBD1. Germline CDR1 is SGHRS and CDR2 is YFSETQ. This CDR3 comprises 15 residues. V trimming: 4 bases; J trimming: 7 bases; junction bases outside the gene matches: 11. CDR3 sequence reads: CASSLTPDRGGGYTF. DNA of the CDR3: TGCGCCAGCAGCCTAACACCGGACAGGGGTGGTGGCTACACCTTC.

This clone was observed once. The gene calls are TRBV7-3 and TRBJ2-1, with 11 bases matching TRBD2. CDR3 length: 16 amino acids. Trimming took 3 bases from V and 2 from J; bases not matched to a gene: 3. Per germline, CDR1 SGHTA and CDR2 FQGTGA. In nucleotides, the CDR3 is TGTGCCAGCAGCTTCCTAGCGGGAGGTACCTACAATGAGCAGTTCTTC. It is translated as CASSFLAGGTYNEQFF.

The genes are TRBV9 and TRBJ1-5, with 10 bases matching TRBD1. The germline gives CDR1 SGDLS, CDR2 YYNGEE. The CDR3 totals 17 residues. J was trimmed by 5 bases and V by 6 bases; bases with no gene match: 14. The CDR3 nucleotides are TGTGCCAGCACCCTAAGGTGGGACAGGGGAGTAGATCAGCCCCAGCATTTT. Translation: CASTLRWDRGVDQPQHF. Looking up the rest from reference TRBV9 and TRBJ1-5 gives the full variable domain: DSGVTQTPKHLITATGQRVTLRCSPRSGDLSVYWYQQSLDQGLQFLIQYYNGEERAKGNILERFSAQQFPDLHSELNLSSLELGDSALYFCASTLRWDRGVDQPQHFGDGTRLSIL.

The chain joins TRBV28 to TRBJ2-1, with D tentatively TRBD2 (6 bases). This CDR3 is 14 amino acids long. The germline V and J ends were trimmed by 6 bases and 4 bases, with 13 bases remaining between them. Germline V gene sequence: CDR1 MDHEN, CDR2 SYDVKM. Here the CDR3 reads CASSPSANYNEQFF. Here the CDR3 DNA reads TGTGCCAGCAGCCCTAGCGCAAATTACAATGAGCAGTTCTTC.

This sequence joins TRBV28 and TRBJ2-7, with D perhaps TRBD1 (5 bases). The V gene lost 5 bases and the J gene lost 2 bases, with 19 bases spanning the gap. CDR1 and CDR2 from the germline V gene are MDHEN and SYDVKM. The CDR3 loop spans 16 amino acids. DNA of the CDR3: TGTGCCAGCAGTCCCCAGACATCGGTCAGGGCCTACGAGCAGTACTTC. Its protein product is CASSPQTSVRAYEQYF.

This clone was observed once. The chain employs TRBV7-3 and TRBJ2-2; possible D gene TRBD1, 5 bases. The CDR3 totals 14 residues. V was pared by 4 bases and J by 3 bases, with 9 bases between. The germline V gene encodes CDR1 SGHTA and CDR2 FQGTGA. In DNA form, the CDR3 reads TGTGCCAGCAGCTCCGGACATTACACCGGGGAGCTGTTTTTT. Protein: CASSSGHYTGELFF.

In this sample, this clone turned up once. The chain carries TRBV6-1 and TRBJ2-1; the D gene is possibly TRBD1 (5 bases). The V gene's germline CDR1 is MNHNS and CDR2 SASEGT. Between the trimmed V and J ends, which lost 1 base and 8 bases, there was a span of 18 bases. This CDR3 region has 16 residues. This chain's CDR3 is CASSEEGAAQWDEQFF. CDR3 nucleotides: TGTGCCAGCAGTGAAGAAGGGGCCGCCCAGTGGGATGAGCAGTTCTTC.

CDR3 residues: CASSQWRTEEGAEAFF. The CDR3 DNA is TGCGCCAGCAGCCAATGGAGGACAGAGGAAGGCGCTGAAGCTTTCTTT. This chain joins TRBV4-1 and TRBJ1-1; D is possibly TRBD1 (6 bases). Germline lookup yields CDR1 MGHRA and CDR2 YSYEKL. V was shortened by 2 bases and J by 6 bases, with 19 bases between the two germline ends. This CDR3 spans 16 amino acids.

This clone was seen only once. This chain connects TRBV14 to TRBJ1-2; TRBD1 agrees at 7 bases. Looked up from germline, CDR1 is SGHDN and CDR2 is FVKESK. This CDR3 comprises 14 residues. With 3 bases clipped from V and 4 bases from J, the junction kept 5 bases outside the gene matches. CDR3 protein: CASSQWTGSYGYTF. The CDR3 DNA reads TGTGCCAGCAGCCAGTGGACAGGCTCCTATGGCTACACCTTC.

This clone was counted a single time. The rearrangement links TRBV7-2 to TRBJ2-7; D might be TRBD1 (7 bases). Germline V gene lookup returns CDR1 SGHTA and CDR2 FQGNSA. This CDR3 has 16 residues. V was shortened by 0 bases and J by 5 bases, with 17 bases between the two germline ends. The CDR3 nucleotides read TGTGCCAGCAGCTTAGCGCAGGCAGGGGGGATGAACGAGCAGTACTTC. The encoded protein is CASSLAQAGGMNEQYF.

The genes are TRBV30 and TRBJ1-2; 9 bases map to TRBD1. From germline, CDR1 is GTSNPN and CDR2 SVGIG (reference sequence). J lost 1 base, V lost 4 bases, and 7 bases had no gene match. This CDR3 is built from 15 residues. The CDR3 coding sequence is TGTGCCTGGACCGATTGGGACAGGGTTAACTATGGCTACACCTTC. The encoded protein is CAWTDWDRVNYGYTF.

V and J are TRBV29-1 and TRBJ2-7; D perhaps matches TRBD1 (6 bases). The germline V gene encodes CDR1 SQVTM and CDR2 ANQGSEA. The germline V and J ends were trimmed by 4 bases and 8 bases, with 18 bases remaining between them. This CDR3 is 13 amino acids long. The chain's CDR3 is CSVVAPGQSQQYF. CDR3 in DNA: TGCAGCGTTGTGGCGCCGGGACAAAGCCAGCAGTACTTC.

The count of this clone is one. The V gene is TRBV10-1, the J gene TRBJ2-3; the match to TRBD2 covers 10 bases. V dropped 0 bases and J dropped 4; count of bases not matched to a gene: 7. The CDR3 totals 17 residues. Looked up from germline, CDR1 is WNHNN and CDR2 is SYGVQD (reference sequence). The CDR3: CASSESPLAGGADTQYF. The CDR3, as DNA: TGCGCCAGCAGTGAGTCCCCTTTAGCGGGAGGCGCAGATACGCAGTATTTT.

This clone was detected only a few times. DNA of the CDR3: TGTGCCAGCAGCTTAGACAGGGATGAAGGCTACACCTTC. This gives the protein CASSLDRDEGYTF. The chain couples TRBV7-2 to TRBJ1-2; possible D gene TRBD1, 6 bases. The CDR3 sequence is 13 residues long. V was clipped by 1 base and J by 8 bases, with 11 bases between them. Germline lookup yields CDR1 SGHTA and CDR2 FQGNSA.

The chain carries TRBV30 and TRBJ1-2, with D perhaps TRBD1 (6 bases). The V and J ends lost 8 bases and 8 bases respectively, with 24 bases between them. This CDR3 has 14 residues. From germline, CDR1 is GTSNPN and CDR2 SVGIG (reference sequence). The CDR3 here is CAVPSLQGYRGYTF. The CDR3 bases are TGTGCCGTACCCTCCCTACAGGGCTATCGGGGCTACACCTTC. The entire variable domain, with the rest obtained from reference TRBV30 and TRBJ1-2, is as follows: SQTIHQWPATLVQPVGSPLSLECTVEGTSNPNLYWYRQAAGRGLQLLFYSVGIGQISSEVPQNLSASRPQDRQFILSSKKLLLSDSGFYLCAVPSLQGYRGYTFGSGTRLTVV.

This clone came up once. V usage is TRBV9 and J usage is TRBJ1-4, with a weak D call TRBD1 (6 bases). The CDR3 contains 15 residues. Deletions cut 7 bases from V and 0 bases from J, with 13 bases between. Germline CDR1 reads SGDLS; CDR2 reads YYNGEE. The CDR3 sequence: CASGAGTPTNEKLFF. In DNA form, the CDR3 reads TGTGCCAGCGGAGCCGGGACACCAACTAATGAAAAACTGTTTTTT.

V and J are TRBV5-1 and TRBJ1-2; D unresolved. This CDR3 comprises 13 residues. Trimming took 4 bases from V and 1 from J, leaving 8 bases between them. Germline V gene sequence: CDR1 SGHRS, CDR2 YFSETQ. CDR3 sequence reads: CASSPGSNYGYTF. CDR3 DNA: TGCGCCAGCAGCCCGGGTAGTAACTATGGCTACACCTTC.

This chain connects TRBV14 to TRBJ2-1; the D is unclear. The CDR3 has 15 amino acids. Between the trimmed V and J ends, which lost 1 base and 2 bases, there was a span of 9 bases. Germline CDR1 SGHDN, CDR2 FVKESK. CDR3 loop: CASSQAYKPYNEQFF. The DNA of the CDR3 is TGTGCCAGCAGCCAAGCCTATAAACCCTACAATGAGCAGTTCTTC.

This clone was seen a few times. CDR3 residues: CASSKLDTGELFF. CDR3 DNA sequence: TGCGCCAGCAGTAAACTAGACACCGGGGAGCTGTTTTTT. V and J are TRBV4-1 and TRBJ2-2, with D maybe TRBD2 (5 bases). V shed 6 bases and J shed 3 bases, with 8 bases lying between them. The CDR3 runs to 13 residues. Germline V gene lookup returns CDR1 MGHRA and CDR2 YSYEKL.

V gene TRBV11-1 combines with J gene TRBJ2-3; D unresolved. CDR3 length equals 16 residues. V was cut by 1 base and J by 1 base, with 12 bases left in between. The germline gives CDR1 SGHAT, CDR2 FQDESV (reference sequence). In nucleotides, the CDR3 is TGTGCCAGCAGCTTAGAAGGCGGATGGGGCACAGATACGCAGTATTTT. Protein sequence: CASSLEGGWGTDTQYF.

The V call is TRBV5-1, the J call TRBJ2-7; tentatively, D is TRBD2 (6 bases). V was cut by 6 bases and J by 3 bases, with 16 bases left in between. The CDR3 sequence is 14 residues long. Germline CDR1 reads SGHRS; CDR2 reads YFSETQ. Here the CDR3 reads CASTPQSGSYEQYF. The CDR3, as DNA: TGCGCCAGCACTCCCCAATCCGGGAGCTACGAGCAGTACTTC.

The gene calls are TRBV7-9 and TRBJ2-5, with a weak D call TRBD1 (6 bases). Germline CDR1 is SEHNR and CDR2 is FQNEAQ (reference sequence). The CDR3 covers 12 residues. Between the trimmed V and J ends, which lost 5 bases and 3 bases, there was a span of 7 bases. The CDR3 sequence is CASSRTEETQYF. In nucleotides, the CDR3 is TGTGCCAGCAGCCGGACAGAAGAGACCCAGTACTTC. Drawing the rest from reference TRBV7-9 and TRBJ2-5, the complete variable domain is DTGVSQNPRHKITKRGQNVTFRCDPISEHNRLYWYRQTLGQGPEFLTYFQNEAQLEKSRLLSDRFSAERPKGSFSTLEIQRTEQGDSAMYLCASSRTEETQYFGPGTRLLVL.

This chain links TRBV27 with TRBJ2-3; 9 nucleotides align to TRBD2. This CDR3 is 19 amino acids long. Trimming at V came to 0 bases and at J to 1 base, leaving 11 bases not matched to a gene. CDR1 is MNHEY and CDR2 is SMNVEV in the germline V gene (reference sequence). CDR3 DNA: TGTGCCAGCAGTTTATCGGAGGTTCGCGGGAGGGCCGGCACAGATACGCAGTATTTT. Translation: CASSLSEVRGRAGTDTQYF.

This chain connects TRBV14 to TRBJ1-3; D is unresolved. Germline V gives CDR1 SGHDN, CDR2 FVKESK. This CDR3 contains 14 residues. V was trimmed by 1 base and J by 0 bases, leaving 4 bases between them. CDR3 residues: CASSQVSSGNTIYF. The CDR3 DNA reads TGTGCCAGCAGCCAAGTCAGCTCTGGAAACACCATATATTTT.

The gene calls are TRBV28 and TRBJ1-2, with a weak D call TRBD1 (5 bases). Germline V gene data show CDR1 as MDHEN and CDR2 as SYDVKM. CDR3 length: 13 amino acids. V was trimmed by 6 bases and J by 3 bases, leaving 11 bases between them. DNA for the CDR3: TGTGCCAGCAGCTGGGGCTTAGACTATGGCTACACCTTC. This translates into CASSWGLDYGYTF.

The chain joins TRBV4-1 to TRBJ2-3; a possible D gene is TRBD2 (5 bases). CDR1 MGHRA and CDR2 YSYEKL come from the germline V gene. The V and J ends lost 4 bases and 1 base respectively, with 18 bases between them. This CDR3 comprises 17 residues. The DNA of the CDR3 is TGCGCCAGCAGCCTTTCCCCGGTCGGACTCCGCACAGATACGCAGTATTTT. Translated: CASSLSPVGLRTDTQYF.